The 12 T cell receptor beta chains in this list originate from one sample, sequenced in a study of shared clonotypes between healthy human individuals. The protocol was immunoSEQ multiplex PCR, while the TCRdb copy is restricted to in-frame clones and leaves out a portion. Among 550,000 to 700,000 clones, roughly 73% were seen once, and the ten largest hold around 1.8%. The specimen was memory CD4+ T cells sorted from blood. Described subset: CD45RA-negative fraction. Receptors were obtained from a young woman in good health.

This clone was detected many times. The CDR3 sequence: CASSSRTTQTQYF. The CDR3 nucleotides read TGTGCCAGTAGTTCCCGGACGACACAGACCCAGTACTTC. This chain connects TRBV19 to TRBJ2-5; no firm D call. The ends were cut back, 5 bases at V and 6 bases at J, with 13 bases in the middle. The CDR3 covers 13 residues. Germline V gene sequence: CDR1 LNHDA, CDR2 SQIVND (reference sequence). Full variable domain (rest looked up from reference TRBV19 and TRBJ2-5): DGGITQSPKYLFRKEGQNVTLSCEQNLNHDAMYWYRQDPGQGLRLIYYSQIVNDFQKGDIAEGYSVSREKKESFPLTVTSAQKNPTAFYLCASSSRTTQTQYFGPGTRLLVL.

The V call is TRBV5-4, the J call TRBJ2-2, with TRBD2 matching 8 bases. CDR3 length: 15 residues. Per germline, CDR1 SGHNT and CDR2 YYREEE (reference sequence). V was pared by 4 bases and J by 2 bases, with 4 bases of the junction left unmatched. CDR3 in DNA: TGTGCCAGCAGCCAACTAGCGGAAAACACCGGGGAGCTGTTTTTT. Encoded protein: CASSQLAENTGELFF. Full variable domain (missing parts from reference TRBV5-4 and TRBJ2-2): ETGVTQSPTHLIKTRGQQVTLRCSSQSGHNTVSWYQQALGQGPQFIFQYYREEENGRGNFPPRFSGLQFPNYSSELNVNALELDDSALYLCASSQLAENTGELFFGEGSRLTVL.

This clone has a single count. This chain joins TRBV5-4 and TRBJ1-1; D is unclear. The CDR3 length is 13 residues. Trimming pared 7 bases from V and 11 bases from J, leaving 21 bases between. CDR1 is SGHNT and CDR2 is YYREEE in the germline V gene (reference sequence). The DNA of the CDR3 is TGTGCCAGCCGCCTAGACTTTTTACCTAGGGCTTTCTTT. Translated: CASRLDFLPRAFF.

The rearrangement uses TRBV29-1 and TRBJ2-7; D possibly corresponds to TRBD2 (5 bases). CDR3 length equals 13 residues. Germline CDR1 reads SQVTM; CDR2 reads ANQGSEA. Trimming left V 5 bases short and J 6 bases short, with 17 bases between. CDR3 loop: CSVITSAGGEQYF. The DNA for the CDR3 is TGCAGCGTTATTACTAGTGCAGGTGGCGAGCAGTACTTC.

The chain is built from TRBV27 and TRBJ2-1, with 8 bases fitting TRBD1. With 6 bases clipped from V and 5 bases from J, the junction kept 6 bases outside the gene matches. Germline CDR1 and CDR2: MNHEY and SMNVEV (reference sequence). This CDR3 comprises 14 residues. The CDR3, as DNA: TGTGCCAGCAGAGATGGACAGGGTAACAATGAGCAGTTCTTC. Its translation: CASRDGQGNNEQFF.

This clone appeared once. J is TRBJ2-3 and V is TRBV5-6; the match to TRBD1 covers 8 bases. From germline, CDR1 is SGHDT and CDR2 YYEEEE. V was pared by 4 bases and J by 2 bases, with 3 bases of the junction left unmatched. The CDR3 runs to 14 residues. Written as DNA, the CDR3 is TGTGCCAGCAGCAGGACAGGGACCACAGATACGCAGTATTTT. This codes for CASSRTGTTDTQYF.

The table lists this clone with a few counts. The chain combines TRBV5-1 with TRBJ2-1, with D possibly matching TRBD1 (6 bases). V was clipped by 4 bases and J by 8 bases, with 19 bases between them. The CDR3 is made up of 15 amino acids. Germline loops: CDR1 SGHRS, CDR2 YFSETQ. The CDR3 sequence: CASSTFSRGRDEQFF. Here the CDR3 DNA reads TGCGCCAGCAGCACCTTCTCCAGGGGAAGGGATGAGCAGTTCTTC.

The chain carries TRBV19 and TRBJ1-5, with 8 bases fitting TRBD1. The CDR3 is made up of 14 amino acids. Germline V CDR1 and CDR2: LNHDA, SQIVND (reference sequence). V gave up 11 bases and J gave up 5 bases; unmatched junction bases: 11. CDR3 bases: TGTGCCGGCGGACAGGGCCACATTTATCAGCCCCAGCATTTT. This codes for CAGGQGHIYQPQHF.

The CDR3 protein is CSVAWIGVSMNTEAFF. The CDR3 DNA reads as TGCAGCGTCGCCTGGATCGGGGTGTCAATGAACACTGAAGCTTTCTTT. The rearrangement uses TRBV29-1 and TRBJ1-1; the D is unclear. Trimming cost V 6 bases and J 0 bases, with 20 bases left between them. The V gene's germline CDR1 is SQVTM and CDR2 ANQGSEA. The CDR3 runs to 16 residues. The full variable domain, rest sourced from reference TRBV29-1 and TRBJ1-1, is SAVISQKPSRDICQRGTSLTIQCQVDSQVTMMFWYRQQPGQSLTLIATANQGSEATYESGFVIDKFPISRPNLTFSTLTVSNMSPEDSSIYLCSVAWIGVSMNTEAFFGQGTRLTVV.

This chain uses TRBV7-3 with TRBJ2-1; 11 bases line up with TRBD2. The CDR3 spans 15 residues. Losses at the gene ends were 6 bases for V and 5 bases for J; bases not matched to a gene: 6. Germline-derived CDR1 and CDR2 are SGHTA and FQGTGA. CDR3 DNA sequence: TGTGCCAGCAGGTCACTAGCGGGAGCCCACAATGAGCAGTTCTTC. This gives the protein CASRSLAGAHNEQFF.

The chain recombines TRBV28 with TRBJ1-5; D may be TRBD1 (6 bases). Deletions cut 3 bases from V and 4 bases from J, with 19 bases between. CDR1 and CDR2 from the germline V gene are MDHEN and SYDVKM. CDR3 size: 17 residues. The CDR3 DNA follows: TGTGCCAGCAGTTTCTTTCGACTGAAAGGGGGGAATCAGCCCCAGCATTTT. Protein product: CASSFFRLKGGNQPQHF.

The chain has TRBV6-5 and TRBJ1-2; D ambiguous. The V gene lost 0 bases and the J gene lost 8 bases, with 10 bases spanning the gap. Germline CDR1 MNHEY, CDR2 SVGAGI. The CDR3 contains 13 residues. The DNA for the CDR3 is TGTGCCAGCAGTTACTCGTACGCCGGCGGCTACACCTTC. Translated: CASSYSYAGGYTF.